The 22 T cell receptor beta chains below all came from one sample that was sequenced in a study of beta chain features in type 1 diabetes. The isolated RNA, all of it, was reverse transcribed, so expressed TCRB transcripts were what got sequenced. Assay: immunoSEQ multiplex PCR; the TCRdb copy retains only in-frame clones and omits some. In the table there are around 170,000 clones, about 9.8% of which are singletons. Sequences were obtained from central memory CD4+ T cells from blood. These receptors were obtained from a woman aged 18 to 35 in good health.

The gene calls are TRBV7-9 and TRBJ1-1; D is uncertain. This CDR3 region has 10 residues. CDR1 and CDR2 from the germline V gene are SEHNR and FQNEAQ (reference sequence). CDR3 region: CATGYTEAFF. CDR3 in DNA: TGTGCAACGGGGTACACTGAAGCTTTCTTT.

This clone has only a few counts. This chain connects TRBV6-1 to TRBJ2-5; TRBD2 might be the D (7 bases). The last part of the DNA fits TRBJ2-7 better; the J call may be wrong. Germline V gives CDR1 MNHNS, CDR2 SASEGT. The CDR3 runs 17 residues. The CDR3, as DNA: TGTGCCAGCAGTGAAGGGCTGGCGGGGGCTTCCTCCTACGAGCAGTACTTC. This encodes CASSEGLAGASSYEQYF.

The chain uses TRBV6-5 and TRBJ2-3; TRBD2 is a possible D gene (5 bases). From germline, CDR1 is MNHEY and CDR2 SVGAGI. Deletions cut 7 bases from V and 5 bases from J, with 13 bases between. This CDR3 spans 13 amino acids. The CDR3 nucleotides read TGTGCCAGCAATAAACCGGGGTTAGATACGCAGTATTTT. It is translated as CASNKPGLDTQYF.

In DNA, the CDR3 is TGTGCCAGCAGCTTGGCTGGACAGGGGGCGATCAATGAGCAGTTCTTC. Protein: CASSLAGQGAINEQFF. This chain uses TRBV5-6 with TRBJ2-1, with 11 positions matching TRBD1. The J segment lost 6 bases and the V segment lost 0 bases, leaving 5 bases of the junction unmatched. Per the germline V gene, CDR1 is SGHDT and CDR2 is YYEEEE. CDR3 size: 16 residues.

The V and J genes are TRBV18 and TRBJ1-5, with TRBD1 identical over 8 bases. CDR3 length: 13 amino acids. V lost 3 bases and J lost 7; bases outside the gene matches: 2. Germline CDR1 KGHSH, CDR2 LQKENI. The CDR3 region has the DNA TGTGCCAGCTCACCGGACAGGGCCCAGCCCCAGCATTTT. Encoded protein: CASSPDRAQPQHF.

The chain links TRBV19 to TRBJ1-1, with 7 nucleotides matching TRBD1. V was clipped by 1 base and J by 1 base; unmatched bases: 3. This CDR3 has 15 residues. Germline V CDR1 and CDR2: LNHDA, SQIVND (reference sequence). CDR3 region: CASSIVGTENTEAFF. In nucleotides, the CDR3 is TGTGCCAGTAGTATAGTTGGGACAGAGAACACTGAAGCTTTCTTT. Full variable domain (rest looked up from reference TRBV19 and TRBJ1-1): DGGITQSPKYLFRKEGQNVTLSCEQNLNHDAMYWYRQDPGQGLRLIYYSQIVNDFQKGDIAEGYSVSREKKESFPLTVTSAQKNPTAFYLCASSIVGTENTEAFFGQGTRLTVV.

This clone was seen more than once but under ten times. The chain couples TRBV7-8 to TRBJ2-4; D uncertain. V was cut by 2 bases and J by 2 bases, with 4 bases left in between. The CDR3 is made up of 13 amino acids. CDR1 is SGHVS and CDR2 is FQNEAQ in the germline V gene. CDR3 nucleotides: TGTGCCAGCAGCTTATTAACCAAAAACATTCAGTACTTC. Translation: CASSLLTKNIQYF.

The chain has TRBV5-1 and TRBJ1-4; weak D call: TRBD1 (5 bases). Germline V gene data show CDR1 as SGHRS and CDR2 as YFSETQ. The V end lost 3 bases, the J end lost 0 bases, and 15 bases lay between the germline ends. This CDR3 is built from 17 residues. CDR3 in amino acids: CASSSEGQAATNEKLFF. CDR3 DNA sequence: TGCGCCAGCAGCTCGGAAGGACAAGCTGCAACTAATGAAAAACTGTTTTTT.

This clone was observed a handful of times. The chain has TRBV12-5 and TRBJ2-3; 8 bases align to TRBD1. The CDR3 has 17 residues. V was clipped by 1 base and J by 0 bases; unmatched bases: 6. Germline V gene lookup returns CDR1 LGHNT and CDR2 FRNRAP. The CDR3 nucleotides are TGTGCTAGTGGTTTGGCCAAACAGGGGGTTAGCACAGATACGCAGTATTTT. Its protein is CASGLAKQGVSTDTQYF.

This clone showed up just a few times. This chain connects TRBV7-2 to TRBJ1-1, with D perhaps matching TRBD1 (6 bases). V lost 2 bases and J lost 4, with 11 bases in between. Per the germline V gene, CDR1 is SGHTA and CDR2 is FQGNSA. The CDR3 is 14 amino acids. The CDR3 DNA sequence: TGTGCCAGCAGCTTAAAAGGGGGGGGCACTGAAGCTTTCTTT. Amino acids: CASSLKGGGTEAFF.

In this sample, this clone turned up a few times. The chain is built from TRBV30 and TRBJ2-1, with 7 bases matching TRBD2. Trimming removed 2 bases from V and 9 bases from J; junction bases left unmatched: 1. The germline CDR1 and CDR2 sequences are GTSNPN and SVGIG (reference sequence). This CDR3 contains 11 residues. As DNA, the CDR3 is TGTGCCTGGAGTACGGGGGGTGAGCAGTTCTTC. As protein: CAWSTGGEQFF.

This clone was seen more than once but under ten times. The V gene is TRBV11-3, the J gene TRBJ1-1; D not certain. CDR3 length: 12 residues. The germline V gene encodes CDR1 SGHNT and CDR2 YENEEA. Trimming pared 4 bases from V and 3 bases from J, leaving 6 bases between. CDR3 loop: CASSSVDTEAFF. The CDR3 coding sequence is TGTGCCAGCAGCTCGGTTGACACTGAAGCTTTCTTT.

This rearrangement joins TRBV11-2 to TRBJ2-5; 9 nucleotides agree with TRBD1. The CDR3 extends over 14 amino acids. Germline V gene data show CDR1 as SGHAT and CDR2 as FQNNGV. Trimming cost V 5 bases and J 5 bases; bases outside gene matches: 6. CDR3 loop: CASSVGQGMETQYF. The CDR3 region has the DNA TGTGCCAGCAGCGTAGGACAGGGGATGGAGACCCAGTACTTC.

The chain couples TRBV10-2 to TRBJ1-2; 7 positions match TRBD1. V lost 8 bases to trimming and J lost 3 bases; unmatched junction nucleotides: 6. This CDR3 comprises 13 residues. The V gene's germline CDR1 is WSHSY and CDR2 SAAADI. The CDR3 loop reads CASGRQGDYGYTF. The CDR3 bases are TGCGCCAGCGGGCGACAGGGCGACTATGGCTACACCTTC.

The V call is TRBV7-9, the J call TRBJ1-1; 7 nucleotides match TRBD1. The CDR3 has 14 amino acids. V gave up 4 bases and J gave up 4 bases; unmatched junction bases: 6. CDR1 is SEHNR and CDR2 is FQNEAQ in the germline V gene (reference sequence). The CDR3 loop is CASSSGGLGTEAFF. CDR3 bases: TGTGCCAGCAGCTCAGGGGGATTGGGCACTGAAGCTTTCTTT.

V is TRBV5-8 and J is TRBJ2-1; 9 nucleotides line up with TRBD1. The CDR3 consists of 15 residues. The V and J ends lost 0 bases and 2 bases, in that order; junction bases with no gene match: 0. Germline CDR1 and CDR2: SGHTS and YDEGEE. The CDR3 sequence: CASSLGDRAYNEQFF. In nucleotides, the CDR3 is TGTGCCAGCAGCTTGGGGGACAGGGCCTACAATGAGCAGTTCTTC.

This clone was seen a few times. This chain joins TRBV4-2 and TRBJ2-3, with 14 bases aligning to TRBD2. Germline CDR1 LGHNA, CDR2 YNFKEQ. With V trimmed by 0 bases and J by 7 bases, 9 bases remained unmatched. The CDR3 has 18 amino acids. CDR3 region: CASSQEGRTSGRMNTQYF. As DNA, the CDR3 is TGTGCCAGCAGCCAAGAAGGTCGGACTAGCGGGAGGATGAATACGCAGTATTTT.

J is TRBJ2-3 and V is TRBV10-1; a possible D gene is TRBD2 (6 bases). Trimming cost V 4 bases and J 1 base, with 12 bases left between them. Germline lookup yields CDR1 WNHNN and CDR2 SYGVQD (reference sequence). The CDR3 sequence is 15 residues long. For the CDR3, the DNA is TGCGCCAGCAGTGCTACTAGCCTTGGCACAGATACGCAGTATTTT. It translates to CASSATSLGTDTQYF.

The sample holds a few counts of this clone. The V call is TRBV27, the J call TRBJ1-2, with D perhaps matching TRBD1 (6 bases). CDR3 length: 15 amino acids. Germline values: CDR1 MNHEY, CDR2 SMNVEV (reference sequence). V was trimmed by 5 bases and J by 9 bases, leaving 22 bases between them. The CDR3, as DNA: TGTGCCAGCAGTCCCGGGACACCTAATTATATTAGCTACACCTTC. This codes for CASSPGTPNYISYTF.

The gene calls are TRBV19 and TRBJ2-2, with 12 bases lining up with TRBD2. The CDR3 extends over 19 amino acids. CDR1 and CDR2 (germline): LNHDA, SQIVND (reference sequence). V trimming: 5 bases; J trimming: 4 bases; junction bases outside the gene matches: 14. The CDR3 is CASSPPLAGGLSSTGELFF. DNA for the CDR3: TGTGCCAGTAGTCCCCCGCTAGCGGGGGGGCTGTCGAGCACCGGGGAGCTGTTTTTT.

In its sample, this clone was seen a few times. The V call is TRBV6-6, the J call TRBJ2-6; 11 nucleotides line up with TRBD2. CDR1 and CDR2 from the germline V gene are MNHNY and SVGAGI (reference sequence). V lost 11 bases and J lost 0; bases outside the gene matches: 6. The CDR3 consists of 16 residues. The CDR3 loop reads CAHRTSGFSGANVLTF. As DNA, the CDR3 is TGTGCCCACAGGACTAGCGGGTTCTCTGGGGCCAACGTCCTGACTTTC.

The V call is TRBV6-6, the J call TRBJ2-1; the match to TRBD2 covers 7 bases. The CDR3 has 14 amino acids. V shed 7 bases and J 5 bases; nucleotides not matched to a gene: 8. Germline assignment: CDR1 MNHNY and CDR2 SVGAGI (reference sequence). This CDR3 reads CASIPGGSHNEQFF. The DNA of the CDR3 is TGTGCCAGCATCCCCGGGGGGAGTCACAATGAGCAGTTCTTC.